The 12 T cell receptor beta chains listed next were all sequenced from one sample in a study of shared clonotypes between healthy human individuals. This table comes from immunoSEQ multiplex PCR, and its TCRdb copy is limited to in-frame clones, with some not included. Among 850,000 to 1,100,000 clones listed, approximately 80% were seen once. What was sequenced was memory CD4+ T cells from PBMCs. Subset in this sample: CD45RA-negative fraction. The receptors stem from a man between 18 and 35 years old in good health. Some clones in this sample may be carry-over from other donors' samples.

The rearrangement links TRBV27 to TRBJ2-2; 7 bases are a match to TRBD2. Unmatched junction bases numbered 1, after V lost 6 bases and J lost 0 bases. Germline CDR1 reads MNHEY; CDR2 reads SMNVEV (reference sequence). This CDR3 is 14 amino acids long. The CDR3 reads CASSREANTGELFF. Here the CDR3 DNA reads TGTGCCAGCAGCCGGGAGGCGAACACCGGGGAGCTGTTTTTT.

This rearrangement joins TRBV19 to TRBJ2-7, with 14 bases lining up with TRBD2. The CDR3 consists of 17 residues. V was pared by 4 bases and J by 2 bases, with 7 bases of the junction left unmatched. Germline V gene sequence: CDR1 LNHDA, CDR2 SQIVND (reference sequence). The CDR3 loop reads CASSRRLAGGPAYEQYF. As DNA, the CDR3 is TGTGCCAGTAGTAGGCGACTAGCGGGAGGGCCGGCCTACGAGCAGTACTTC.

This chain's CDR3 is CASSRDRGWEAFF. The CDR3 DNA is TGTGCCAGCAGCAGAGACCGGGGGTGGGAAGCTTTCTTT. This chain uses TRBV5-4 with TRBJ1-1; weak D call: TRBD1 (5 bases). Germline CDR1 reads SGHNT; CDR2 reads YYREEE (reference sequence). Trimming cost V 4 bases and J 8 bases, with 15 bases left between them. This CDR3 comprises 13 residues.

This chain connects TRBV19 to TRBJ2-3; TRBD1 is a possible D gene (5 bases). Per the germline V gene, CDR1 is LNHDA and CDR2 is SQIVND (reference sequence). V was clipped by 4 bases and J by 2 bases, with 10 bases between them. The CDR3 runs 14 residues. Written as DNA, the CDR3 is TGTGCCAGTAGTAATGGGGCCTACACAGATACGCAGTATTTT. It encodes CASSNGAYTDTQYF.

The rearrangement joins TRBV7-9 to TRBJ1-1, with D hard to call. Germline V CDR1 and CDR2: SEHNR, FQNEAQ (reference sequence). V lost 5 bases and J lost 0, with 13 bases in between. The CDR3 extends over 15 amino acids. CDR3 DNA sequence: TGTGCCAGCAGCCCTGGACCGTTGATGAACACTGAAGCTTTCTTT. Its protein is CASSPGPLMNTEAFF.

The chain is built from TRBV30 and TRBJ1-1, with D possibly matching TRBD1 (5 bases). CDR3 length equals 13 residues. V shed 4 bases and J shed 7 bases, with 16 bases lying between them. From germline, CDR1 is GTSNPN and CDR2 SVGIG (reference sequence). CDR3 nucleotide sequence: TGTGCCTGGACCCTGGGGCTTTTTGGTGAAGCTTTCTTT. This translates into CAWTLGLFGEAFF.

V usage is TRBV6-1 and J usage is TRBJ2-7; a possible D gene is TRBD2 (6 bases). This CDR3 region has 13 residues. V was trimmed by 7 bases and J by 4 bases, leaving 14 bases between them. Germline V gene data show CDR1 as MNHNS and CDR2 as SASEGT. The CDR3 DNA reads TGTGCCAGCATAGGGAAAGGGAGGTACGAGCAGTACTTC. Its protein product is CASIGKGRYEQYF.

In its sample, this clone was seen once. The chain links TRBV7-2 to TRBJ1-1; TRBD1 agrees at 7 bases. This CDR3 contains 16 residues. V gave up 5 bases and J gave up 6 bases; unmatched junction bases: 15. CDR1 is SGHTA and CDR2 is FQGNSA in the germline V gene. CDR3 in DNA: TGTGCCAGCAGCAATCTTAGGGCGACAGGGTTCGCTGAAGCTTTCTTT. It codes for CASSNLRATGFAEAFF.

Turning to this clone: At one of its ends the junction is not consistent with the germline gene, which may arise from a read error. The chain combines TRBV10-3 with TRBJ2-3; 8 bases are a match to TRBD2. Germline values: CDR1 ENHRY, CDR2 SYGVKD. The CDR3 is 15 residues long. CDR3 amino acids: CAISELADSTDAQYF. As DNA, the CDR3 is TGTGCCATCAGTGAACTAGCGGATAGCACAGATGCGCAGTATTTT.

This clone was counted once. CDR3 sequence: CASSQGQLHNYGYTF. CDR3 DNA sequence: TGTGCCAGCAGCCAAGGCCAGCTCCATAACTATGGCTACACCTTC. This chain joins TRBV4-2 and TRBJ1-2; D ambiguous. Germline CDR1 is LGHNA and CDR2 is YNFKEQ. The CDR3 sequence is 15 residues long. V lost 1 base and J 1 base, leaving 10 bases between the germline ends.

The rearrangement joins TRBV18 to TRBJ1-1; TRBD1 matches 8 bases. This CDR3 comprises 13 residues. Germline V CDR1 and CDR2: KGHSH, LQKENI. V was clipped by 5 bases and J by 7 bases; unmatched bases: 6. The CDR3 region is CASSWTGPDEAFF. The CDR3 bases are TGTGCCAGCTCATGGACAGGGCCGGATGAAGCTTTCTTT.

This clone was observed at least ten times. The DNA for the CDR3 is TGCAGCTCCCGACAGGGTCCGAACACTGAAGCTTTCTTT. The encoded protein is CSSRQGPNTEAFF. The chain uses TRBV29-1 and TRBJ1-1, with 7 bases aligning to TRBD1. After removal of 8 bases from V and 1 base from J, the junction contained 7 bases not matched to a gene. Germline lookup yields CDR1 SQVTM and CDR2 ANQGSEA. This CDR3 contains 13 residues.